A single sample is the source of the 17 T cell receptor beta chains below, sequenced in a study of vaccination effects on CD4 cells after COVID-19. These receptors are not linked to any known antigen. Generated by immunoSEQ multiplex PCR, the TCRdb table keeps only in-frame clones and is missing some. The sample records approximately 37,000 clones, around 76% being singletons. With 9 to 11 days of culture completed, CD4+ T cells were isolated. Sequencing was performed on CD4+ T cells from PBMCs cultured without peptide, taken before COVID-19 vaccination. The receptors derive from a human donor who received a COVID-19 vaccine.

This clone occurred a few times. This rearrangement joins TRBV6-5 to TRBJ1-5; D is undetermined. CDR3 length: 15 residues. V was pared by 5 bases and J by 4 bases, with 15 bases between. Looked up from germline, CDR1 is MNHEY and CDR2 is SVGAGI. CDR3 loop: CASSPRAKMNQPQHF. The CDR3, as DNA: TGTGCCAGCAGTCCCCGAGCAAAAATGAATCAGCCCCAGCATTTT.

This clone is a singleton in its sample. This chain uses TRBV19 with TRBJ1-1, with a possible D match to TRBD1 (5 bases). CDR3 length: 14 residues. Germline V CDR1 and CDR2: LNHDA, SQIVND (reference sequence). Trimming took 4 bases from V and 5 from J, leaving 14 bases between them. CDR3 sequence: CASSKQAGRTEAFF. The CDR3 coding sequence is TGTGCCAGTAGTAAACAGGCAGGTAGGACTGAAGCTTTCTTT.

V and J are TRBV30 and TRBJ2-4, with D possibly being TRBD1 (6 bases). The CDR3 is made up of 15 amino acids. Trimming left V 0 bases short and J 8 bases short, with 17 bases between. Germline V gene data show CDR1 as GTSNPN and CDR2 as SVGIG (reference sequence). The CDR3 nucleotides are TGTGCCTGGAGTGTAGGGGGTGCCGGGATGGACATTCAGTACTTC. Its protein product is CAWSVGGAGMDIQYF.

The chain is built from TRBV10-3 and TRBJ2-5; tentatively, D is TRBD2 (6 bases). Between the trimmed V and J ends, which lost 7 bases and 0 bases, there was a span of 15 bases. Germline values: CDR1 ENHRY, CDR2 SYGVKD. This CDR3 spans 15 amino acids. CDR3 loop: CAITPGLLYQETQYF. Here the CDR3 DNA reads TGTGCCATCACACCGGGACTCCTGTACCAAGAGACCCAGTACTTC.

The rearrangement uses TRBV7-2 and TRBJ2-4; the D gene is possibly TRBD2 (6 bases). Per the germline V gene, CDR1 is SGHTA and CDR2 is FQGNSA. V lost 3 bases, J lost 7 bases, and 13 bases lay in between. The CDR3 covers 14 residues. The CDR3 region is CASSLGREWNIQYF. The CDR3 DNA sequence: TGTGCCAGCAGCTTGGGGCGGGAATGGAACATTCAGTACTTC.

The chain recombines TRBV30 with TRBJ2-2; D remains unclear. The germline V gene encodes CDR1 GTSNPN and CDR2 SVGIG (reference sequence). This CDR3 has 13 amino acids. V was cut by 2 bases and J by 1 base, with 5 bases left in between. As DNA, the CDR3 is TGTGCCTGGAGTTACAGGAACACCGGGGAGCTGTTTTTT. It codes for CAWSYRNTGELFF. The whole variable domain, filled in from reference TRBV30 and TRBJ2-2, reads SQTIHQWPATLVQPVGSPLSLECTVEGTSNPNLYWYRQAAGRGLQLLFYSVGIGQISSEVPQNLSASRPQDRQFILSSKKLLLSDSGFYLCAWSYRNTGELFFGEGSRLTVL.

V usage is TRBV2 and J usage is TRBJ2-2, with 9 bases that match TRBD2. Germline V lookup: CDR1 SNHLY, CDR2 FYNNEI. Trimming removed 6 bases from V and 1 base from J; junction bases left unmatched: 3. This CDR3 is 15 amino acids long. The CDR3 DNA is TGTGCCAGCAGGCTAGCGGGGCGGAACACCGGGGAGCTGTTTTTT. This gives the protein CASRLAGRNTGELFF.

The rearrangement uses TRBV18 and TRBJ2-7; D gene ambiguous. V shed 3 bases and J shed 4 bases, with 10 bases lying between them. Germline CDR1 is KGHSH and CDR2 is LQKENI. The CDR3 length is 13 residues. CDR3 nucleotide sequence: TGTGCCAGCTCACCGGCAGGACCTTACGAGCAGTACGTC. Its protein is CASSPAGPYEQYV.

V and J are TRBV10-3 and TRBJ2-7; the D is unclear. The germline V gene encodes CDR1 ENHRY and CDR2 SYGVKD. The CDR3 covers 13 residues. V lost 1 base, J lost 2 bases, and 6 bases lay in between. The CDR3 loop is CAISEYVAYEQYV. The DNA for the CDR3 is TGTGCCATCAGTGAGTACGTCGCCTACGAGCAGTACGTC.

CDR3 sequence: CASSSYQTGSGETQYF. The CDR3 DNA sequence: TGTGCCAGCAGCTCATACCAGACAGGGTCGGGGGAGACCCAGTACTTC. The chain has TRBV7-2 and TRBJ2-5; TRBD1 matches at 7 bases. V was clipped by 4 bases and J by 5 bases; unmatched bases: 13. This CDR3 region has 16 residues. Germline assignment: CDR1 SGHTA and CDR2 FQGNSA. The full variable domain, in which reference TRBV7-2 and TRBJ2-5 provide the parts outside the CDR3, is GAGVSQSPSNKVTEKGKDVELRCDPISGHTALYWYRQSLGQGLEFLIYFQGNSAPDKSGLPSDRFSAERTGGSVSTLTIQRTQQEDSAVYLCASSSYQTGSGETQYFGPGTRLLVL.

This rearrangement joins TRBV28 to TRBJ1-5; D is unresolved. This CDR3 has 17 amino acids. Germline V gene data show CDR1 as MDHEN and CDR2 as SYDVKM. The ends were cut back, 5 bases at V and 2 bases at J, with 19 bases in the middle. The DNA for the CDR3 is TGTGCCAGCAGTCCGCCCCATTACAAGGGCGGCAATCAGCCCCAGCATTTT. It yields the protein CASSPPHYKGGNQPQHF.

This clone has only one observation. V gene TRBV20-1 combines with J gene TRBJ2-1, with 10 nucleotides matching TRBD2. From germline, CDR1 is DFQATT and CDR2 SNEGSKA (reference sequence). There are 18 residues in the CDR3. The V segment lost 3 bases and the J segment 0 bases; nucleotides outside the gene matches: 11. Written as DNA, the CDR3 is TGCAGTGCTAGTAGATCTAGCGGGGGCCGAGGCTCCTACAATGAGCAGTTCTTC. This gives the protein CSASRSSGGRGSYNEQFF.

The chain links TRBV30 to TRBJ2-1; tentative D call: TRBD2 (6 bases). Germline V gives CDR1 GTSNPN, CDR2 SVGIG (reference sequence). Trimming cost V 4 bases and J 5 bases, with 18 bases left between them. The CDR3 is 15 amino acids. The CDR3 DNA reads TGTGCCTGGACGAAGGGACTTGGAACGAACAATGAGCAGTTCTTC. This translates into CAWTKGLGTNNEQFF. Together with reference TRBV30 and TRBJ2-1, the CDR3 gives the full variable domain: SQTIHQWPATLVQPVGSPLSLECTVEGTSNPNLYWYRQAAGRGLQLLFYSVGIGQISSEVPQNLSASRPQDRQFILSSKKLLLSDSGFYLCAWTKGLGTNNEQFFGPGTRLTVL.

The chain uses TRBV5-1 and TRBJ1-6; D not resolved. Deletions cut 3 bases from V and 7 bases from J, with 17 bases between. The CDR3 has 16 amino acids. In germline, CDR1 is SGHRS, CDR2 YFSETQ. The CDR3 nucleotides read TGCGCCAGCAGCTGGGAATCGGGAGAGGGCAATTCACCCCTCCACTTT. It is translated as CASSWESGEGNSPLHF.

This rearrangement joins TRBV19 to TRBJ1-1, with D unresolved. V gave up 3 bases and J gave up 4 bases, with 12 bases separating them. The CDR3 length is 14 residues. Germline V gene lookup returns CDR1 LNHDA and CDR2 SQIVND (reference sequence). The DNA for the CDR3 is TGTGCCAGTAGTATGGCCGGTATGGGCACTGAAGCTTTCTTT. It yields the protein CASSMAGMGTEAFF.

The V gene is TRBV2, the J gene TRBJ2-2; 11 nucleotides match TRBD1. Germline values: CDR1 SNHLY, CDR2 FYNNEI. The CDR3 has 15 amino acids. V was clipped by 6 bases and J by 9 bases; unmatched bases: 9. This CDR3 is CASSRGTGGERELFF. CDR3 DNA: TGTGCCAGCAGCCGAGGGACAGGGGGGGAACGGGAGCTGTTTTTT.

The gene calls are TRBV6-4 and TRBJ2-7; 8 positions match TRBD2. Trimming cost V 10 bases and J 3 bases; bases outside gene matches: 8. Per germline, CDR1 MRHNA and CDR2 SNTAGT. There are 13 residues in the CDR3. As DNA, the CDR3 is TGTGCCAATTTAGAGCGGGGGCTCTACGAGCAGTACGTC. It translates to CANLERGLYEQYV.